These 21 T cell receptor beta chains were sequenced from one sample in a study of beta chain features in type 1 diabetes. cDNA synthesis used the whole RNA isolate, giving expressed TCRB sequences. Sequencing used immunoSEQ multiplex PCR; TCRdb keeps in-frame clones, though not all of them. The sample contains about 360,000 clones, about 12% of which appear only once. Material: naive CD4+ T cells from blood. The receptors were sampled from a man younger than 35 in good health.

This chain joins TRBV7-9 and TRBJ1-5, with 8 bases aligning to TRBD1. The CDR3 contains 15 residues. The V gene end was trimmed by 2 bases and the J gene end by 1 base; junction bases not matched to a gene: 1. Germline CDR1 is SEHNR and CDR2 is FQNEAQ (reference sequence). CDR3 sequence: CASSLTGGSNQPQHF. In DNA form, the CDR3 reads TGTGCCAGCAGCTTAACAGGGGGGAGCAATCAGCCCCAGCATTTT.

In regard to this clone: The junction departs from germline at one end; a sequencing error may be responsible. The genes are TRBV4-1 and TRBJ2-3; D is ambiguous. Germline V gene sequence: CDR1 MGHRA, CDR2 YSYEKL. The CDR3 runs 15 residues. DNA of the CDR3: TGCGCCAGCAGCCAAGACGATGGGTTAGCAGAAACGCAGTATTTT. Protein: CASSQDDGLAETQYF.

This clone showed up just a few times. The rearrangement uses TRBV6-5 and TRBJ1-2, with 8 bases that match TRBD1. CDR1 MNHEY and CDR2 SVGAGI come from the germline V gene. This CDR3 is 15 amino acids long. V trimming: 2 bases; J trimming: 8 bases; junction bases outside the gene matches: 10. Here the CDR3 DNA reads TGTGCCAGCAGTTACAGGGCAGGGGGCTTGTGGGGCTACACCTTC. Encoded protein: CASSYRAGGLWGYTF.

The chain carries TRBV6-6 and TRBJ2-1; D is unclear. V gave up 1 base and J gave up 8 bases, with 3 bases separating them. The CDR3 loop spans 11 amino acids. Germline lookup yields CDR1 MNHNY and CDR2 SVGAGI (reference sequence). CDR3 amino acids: CASSYFYEQFF. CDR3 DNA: TGTGCCAGCAGTTACTTCTATGAGCAGTTCTTC.

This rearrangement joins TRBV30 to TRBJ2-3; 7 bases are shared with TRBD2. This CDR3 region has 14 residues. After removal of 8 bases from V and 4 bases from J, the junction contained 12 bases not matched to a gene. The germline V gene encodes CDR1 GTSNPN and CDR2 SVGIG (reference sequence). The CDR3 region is CARRVAGESDTQYF. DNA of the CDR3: TGTGCCCGTAGGGTCGCGGGGGAGTCAGATACGCAGTATTTT.

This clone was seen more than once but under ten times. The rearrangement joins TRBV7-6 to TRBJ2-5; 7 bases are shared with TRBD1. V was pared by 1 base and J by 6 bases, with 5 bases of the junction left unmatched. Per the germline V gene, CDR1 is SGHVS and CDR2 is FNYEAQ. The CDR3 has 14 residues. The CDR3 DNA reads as TGTGCCAGCAGCTTAGGGCAGGGGGAAAAGACCCAGTACTTC. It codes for CASSLGQGEKTQYF.

The CDR3 is CASRDRLHEQFF. The CDR3, as DNA: TGTGCCAGCCGGGACAGGCTCCATGAGCAGTTCTTC. The V gene is TRBV6-1, the J gene TRBJ2-1, with TRBD1 identical over 8 bases. V was pared by 8 bases and J by 8 bases, with 5 bases of the junction left unmatched. Germline CDR1 reads MNHNS; CDR2 reads SASEGT. This CDR3 is 12 amino acids long.

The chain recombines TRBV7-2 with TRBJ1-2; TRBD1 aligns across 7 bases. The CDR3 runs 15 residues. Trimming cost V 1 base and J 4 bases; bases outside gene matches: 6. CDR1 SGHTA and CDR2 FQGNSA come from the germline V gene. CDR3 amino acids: CASSLGGTAIYGYTF. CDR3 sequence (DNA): TGTGCCAGCAGCTTAGGGGGGACAGCTATCTATGGCTACACCTTC. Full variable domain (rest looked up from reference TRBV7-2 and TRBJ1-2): GAGVSQSPSNKVTEKGKDVELRCDPISGHTALYWYRQSLGQGLEFLIYFQGNSAPDKSGLPSDRFSAERTGGSVSTLTIQRTQQEDSAVYLCASSLGGTAIYGYTFGSGTRLTVV.

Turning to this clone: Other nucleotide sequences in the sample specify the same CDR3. The CDR3 reads CASSLASEETQYF. CDR3 DNA sequence: TGCGCCAGCAGCTTGGCAAGCGAGGAGACCCAGTACTTC. The V call is TRBV5-1, the J call TRBJ2-5, with D unresolved. The CDR3 length is 13 residues. Between the trimmed V and J ends, which lost 0 bases and 5 bases, there was a span of 8 bases. The germline gives CDR1 SGHRS, CDR2 YFSETQ.

CDR3 sequence reads: CASSRGGQGFF. DNA for the CDR3: TGTGCCAGCAGTCGGGGGGGTCAAGGTTTCTTT. This chain links TRBV28 with TRBJ1-1; a weak D match, TRBD1 (5 bases). V was pared by 5 bases and J by 13 bases, with 14 bases between. This CDR3 region has 11 residues. Germline lookup yields CDR1 MDHEN and CDR2 SYDVKM.

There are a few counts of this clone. The CDR3 DNA sequence: TGTGCCAGCAGTCTTGACAGGACGGGCTACACCTTC. It yields the protein CASSLDRTGYTF. V and J are TRBV6-6 and TRBJ1-2; D may be TRBD1 (6 bases). The ends were cut back, 5 bases at V and 8 bases at J, with 12 bases in the middle. The CDR3 is made up of 12 amino acids. Per the germline V gene, CDR1 is MNHNY and CDR2 is SVGAGI (reference sequence).

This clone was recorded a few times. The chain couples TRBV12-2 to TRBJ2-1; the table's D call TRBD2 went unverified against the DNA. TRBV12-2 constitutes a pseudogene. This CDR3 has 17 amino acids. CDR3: CASRPGLAGARYNEQFF. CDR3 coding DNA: TGTGCAAGTCGCCCCGGGCTAGCGGGAGCTCGCTACAATGAGCAGTTCTTC.

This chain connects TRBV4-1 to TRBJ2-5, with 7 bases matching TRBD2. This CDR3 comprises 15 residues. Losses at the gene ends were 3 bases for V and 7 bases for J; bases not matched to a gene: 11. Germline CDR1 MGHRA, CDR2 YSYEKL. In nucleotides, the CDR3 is TGCGCCAGCAGCCATGTCGGCGGGTGGGAGGGGACCCAGTACTTC. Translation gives CASSHVGGWEGTQYF.

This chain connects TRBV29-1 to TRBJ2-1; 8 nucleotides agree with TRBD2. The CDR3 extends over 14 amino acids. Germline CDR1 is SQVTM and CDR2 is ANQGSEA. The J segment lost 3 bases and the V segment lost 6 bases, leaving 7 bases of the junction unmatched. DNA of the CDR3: TGCAGCGTCCAAGGAGCGGGAGTCTACAATGAGCAGTTCTTC. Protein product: CSVQGAGVYNEQFF.

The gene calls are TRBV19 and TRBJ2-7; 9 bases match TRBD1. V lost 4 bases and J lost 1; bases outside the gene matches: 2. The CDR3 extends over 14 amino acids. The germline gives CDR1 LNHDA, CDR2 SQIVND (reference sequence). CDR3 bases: TGTGCCAGTAGTAGGGGGACAGGGTCCTACGAGCAGTACTTC. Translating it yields CASSRGTGSYEQYF.

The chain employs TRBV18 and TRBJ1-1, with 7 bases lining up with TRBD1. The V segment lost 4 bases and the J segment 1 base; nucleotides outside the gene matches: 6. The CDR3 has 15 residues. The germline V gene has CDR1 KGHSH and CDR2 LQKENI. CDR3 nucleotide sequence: TGTGCCAGCTCACGACAGGGCCTTGAGAACACTGAAGCTTTCTTT. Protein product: CASSRQGLENTEAFF. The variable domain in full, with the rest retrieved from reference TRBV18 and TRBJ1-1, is NAGVMQNPRHLVRRRGQEARLRCSPMKGHSHVYWYRQLPEEGLKFMVYLQKENIIDESGMPKERFSAEFPKEGPSILRIQQVVRGDSAAYFCASSRQGLENTEAFFGQGTRLTVV.

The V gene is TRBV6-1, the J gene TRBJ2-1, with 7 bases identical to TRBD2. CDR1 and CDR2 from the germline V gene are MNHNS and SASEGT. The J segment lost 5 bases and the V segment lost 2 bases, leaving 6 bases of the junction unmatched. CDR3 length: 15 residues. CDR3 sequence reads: CASSETGRWDNEQFF. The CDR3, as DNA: TGTGCCAGCAGTGAAACCGGGAGGTGGGACAATGAGCAGTTCTTC.

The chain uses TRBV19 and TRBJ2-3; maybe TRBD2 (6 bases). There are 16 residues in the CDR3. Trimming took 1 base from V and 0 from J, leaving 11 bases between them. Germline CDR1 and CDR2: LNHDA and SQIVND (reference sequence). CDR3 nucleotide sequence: TGTGCCAGTAGTATAGTCGGGCGGGAAAGCACAGATACGCAGTATTTT. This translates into CASSIVGRESTDTQYF.

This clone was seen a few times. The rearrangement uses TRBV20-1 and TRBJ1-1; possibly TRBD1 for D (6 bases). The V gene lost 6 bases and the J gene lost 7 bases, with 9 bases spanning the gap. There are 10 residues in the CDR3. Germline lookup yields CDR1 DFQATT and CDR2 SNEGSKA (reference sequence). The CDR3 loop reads CSATDSEAFF. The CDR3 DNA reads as TGCAGTGCAACGGACAGTGAAGCTTTCTTT.

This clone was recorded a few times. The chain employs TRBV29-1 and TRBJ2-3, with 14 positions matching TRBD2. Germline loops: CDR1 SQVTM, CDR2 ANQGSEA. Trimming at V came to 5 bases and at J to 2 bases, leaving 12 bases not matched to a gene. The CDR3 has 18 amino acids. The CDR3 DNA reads TGCAGCGTTTTGGGACTAGCGGGAGAAAGGAGGGCCACAGATACGCAGTATTTT. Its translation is CSVLGLAGERRATDTQYF.

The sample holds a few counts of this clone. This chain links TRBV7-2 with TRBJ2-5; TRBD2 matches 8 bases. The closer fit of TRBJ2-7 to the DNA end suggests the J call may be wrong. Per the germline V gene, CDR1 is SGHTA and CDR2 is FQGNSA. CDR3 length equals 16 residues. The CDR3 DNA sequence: TGTGCCAGCAGCTTAGTAGCGGGACCTACCTCCTACGAGCAGTACTTC. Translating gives CASSLVAGPTSYEQYF.